This T cell receptor (beta chain) was sequenced during a study of blood T cell repertoires in COVID-19. The wider study: Italy, Spain and the United States were the sources of the convalescent and acute COVID-19 samples. T cells, B-cell-depleted T cells, or PBMCs supplied cDNA or gDNA.

Original methodology: It was from reference gene primer amplification that nucleated cell counts were estimated. Data came from immunoSEQ multiplex PCR; TCRdb stores just in-frame clones and leaves some out. D and trimming were read from the DNA, whereas the V and J calls and clone size are those reported in that table. The sample holds about 360,000 clones, around 87% seen once. Trimming cost V 3 bases and J 5 bases; bases outside gene matches: 8. The CDR3 runs to 16 residues. Germline V gives CDR1 MGHDK, CDR2 SYGVNS. The rearrangement uses TRBV25-1 and TRBJ2-2, with 8 bases aligning to TRBD2. The sequence was obtained from a man aged 35 to 55 in a cohort exposed to, infected with or recovered from COVID-19 (not recorded which). Sequenced sample: PBMCs or T cells enriched from blood (not recorded which). The chain's CDR3 is CASSERAGEVTGELFF. In DNA form, the CDR3 reads TGTGCCAGCAGTGAGAGAGCGGGAGAGGTAACCGGGGAGCTGTTTTTT.